These T cell receptor beta chains were read from a single sample in a study of T cells after yellow fever vaccination. From the 5' RACE reads, TCRdb called clonotypes with MiXCR, one entry per CDR3 protein. The table lists about 320,000 distinct CDR3 sequences, roughly 4.3% of them singletons, with roughly a fifth in the top ten. The sample consisted of PBMCs, taken 15 days after the yellow fever booster vaccination. The receptors shown here come from a man aged 18 to 35 who received the YFV17D yellow fever vaccine. The CDR3 runs from the conserved cysteine through the conserved F or W. The D gene is left open where the match is weak. Size tells how often a clone was seen (once, few, many) or the class of an expanded clone, and some rows leave it out.

d_gene: -; j_gene: TRBJ1-1; abundance: many; v_gene: TRBV11-2; CDR3aa: CASRETVASFF; CDR3nt: TGTGCCAGCAGGGAGACAGTAGCGTCTTTCTTT
d_gene: TRBD2; j_gene: TRBJ2-2; abundance: many; v_gene: TRBV29-1; CDR3aa: CSVRGLAADTGELFF; CDR3nt: TGCAGCGTTCGCGGACTAGCGGCGGACACCGGGGAGCTGTTTTTT
d_gene: -; j_gene: TRBJ1-2; abundance: many; v_gene: TRBV28; CDR3aa: CASSLRNNYGYTF; CDR3nt: TGTGCCAGCAGTTTGAGGAATAACTATGGCTACACCTTC
d_gene: TRBD1; j_gene: TRBJ2-2; abundance: many; v_gene: TRBV7-9; CDR3aa: CASSFPRDSDGELFF; CDR3nt: TGTGCCAGCAGCTTCCCCCGGGACAGCGACGGGGAGCTGTTTTTT
d_gene: -; j_gene: TRBJ1-1; abundance: few; v_gene: TRBV3-1; CDR3aa: CASSQTWATEAFF; CDR3nt: TGTGCCAGCAGCCAAACTTGGGCTACTGAAGCTTTCTTT
d_gene: TRBD1; j_gene: TRBJ1-2; abundance: -; v_gene: TRBV4-2; CDR3aa: CASSHLTNGQGAFGYTF; CDR3nt: TGTGCCAGCAGCCATCTCACCAACGGACAGGGGGCTTTTGGCTACACCTTC
d_gene: -; j_gene: TRBJ2-1; abundance: few; v_gene: TRBV12-3/TRBV12-4; CDR3aa: CASSLLSGVTYNEQFF; CDR3nt: TGTGCCAGCAGTTTACTATCGGGAGTAACTTACAATGAGCAGTTCTTC
d_gene: -; j_gene: TRBJ1-5; abundance: -; v_gene: TRBV5-1; CDR3aa: CASSLGQSSNQPQHF; CDR3nt: TGCGCCAGCAGCTTGGGACAGTCAAGCAATCAGCCCCAGCATTTT
d_gene: -; j_gene: TRBJ2-7; abundance: many; v_gene: TRBV7-6; CDR3aa: CASSLGQIKPGEQYF; CDR3nt: TGTGCCAGCAGCTTAGGACAGATCAAACCCGGCGAGCAGTACTTC
d_gene: TRBD1; j_gene: TRBJ2-7; abundance: many; v_gene: TRBV5-1; CDR3aa: CASSLAGGTGRYEQYF; CDR3nt: TGCGCCAGCAGCCTCGCAGGGGGGACAGGTCGCTACGAGCAGTACTTC
d_gene: -; j_gene: TRBJ2-5; abundance: many; v_gene: TRBV12-3/TRBV12-4; CDR3aa: CASSLWLAETQYF; CDR3nt: TGTGCCAGCAGTTTGTGGTTGGCGGAGACCCAGTACTTC
d_gene: TRBD1; j_gene: TRBJ1-1; abundance: -; v_gene: TRBV5-6; CDR3aa: CASSLIPGGDTEAFF; CDR3nt: TGTGCCAGCAGCCTCATACCAGGGGGTGACACTGAAGCTTTCTTT